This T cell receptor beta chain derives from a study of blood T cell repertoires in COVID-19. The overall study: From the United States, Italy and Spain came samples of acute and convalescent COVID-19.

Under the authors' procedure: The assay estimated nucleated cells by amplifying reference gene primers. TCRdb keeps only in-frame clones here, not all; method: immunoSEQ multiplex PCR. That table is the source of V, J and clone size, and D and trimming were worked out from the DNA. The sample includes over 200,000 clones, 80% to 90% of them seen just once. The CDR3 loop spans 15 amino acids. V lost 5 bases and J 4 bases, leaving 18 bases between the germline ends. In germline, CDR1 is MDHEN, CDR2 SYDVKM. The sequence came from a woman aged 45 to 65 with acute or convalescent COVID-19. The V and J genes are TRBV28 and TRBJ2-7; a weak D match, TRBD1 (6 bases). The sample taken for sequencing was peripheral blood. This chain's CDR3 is CASSPMTGRWYEQYF. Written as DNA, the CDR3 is TGTGCCAGCAGTCCAATGACAGGAAGGTGGTACGAGCAGTACTTC.